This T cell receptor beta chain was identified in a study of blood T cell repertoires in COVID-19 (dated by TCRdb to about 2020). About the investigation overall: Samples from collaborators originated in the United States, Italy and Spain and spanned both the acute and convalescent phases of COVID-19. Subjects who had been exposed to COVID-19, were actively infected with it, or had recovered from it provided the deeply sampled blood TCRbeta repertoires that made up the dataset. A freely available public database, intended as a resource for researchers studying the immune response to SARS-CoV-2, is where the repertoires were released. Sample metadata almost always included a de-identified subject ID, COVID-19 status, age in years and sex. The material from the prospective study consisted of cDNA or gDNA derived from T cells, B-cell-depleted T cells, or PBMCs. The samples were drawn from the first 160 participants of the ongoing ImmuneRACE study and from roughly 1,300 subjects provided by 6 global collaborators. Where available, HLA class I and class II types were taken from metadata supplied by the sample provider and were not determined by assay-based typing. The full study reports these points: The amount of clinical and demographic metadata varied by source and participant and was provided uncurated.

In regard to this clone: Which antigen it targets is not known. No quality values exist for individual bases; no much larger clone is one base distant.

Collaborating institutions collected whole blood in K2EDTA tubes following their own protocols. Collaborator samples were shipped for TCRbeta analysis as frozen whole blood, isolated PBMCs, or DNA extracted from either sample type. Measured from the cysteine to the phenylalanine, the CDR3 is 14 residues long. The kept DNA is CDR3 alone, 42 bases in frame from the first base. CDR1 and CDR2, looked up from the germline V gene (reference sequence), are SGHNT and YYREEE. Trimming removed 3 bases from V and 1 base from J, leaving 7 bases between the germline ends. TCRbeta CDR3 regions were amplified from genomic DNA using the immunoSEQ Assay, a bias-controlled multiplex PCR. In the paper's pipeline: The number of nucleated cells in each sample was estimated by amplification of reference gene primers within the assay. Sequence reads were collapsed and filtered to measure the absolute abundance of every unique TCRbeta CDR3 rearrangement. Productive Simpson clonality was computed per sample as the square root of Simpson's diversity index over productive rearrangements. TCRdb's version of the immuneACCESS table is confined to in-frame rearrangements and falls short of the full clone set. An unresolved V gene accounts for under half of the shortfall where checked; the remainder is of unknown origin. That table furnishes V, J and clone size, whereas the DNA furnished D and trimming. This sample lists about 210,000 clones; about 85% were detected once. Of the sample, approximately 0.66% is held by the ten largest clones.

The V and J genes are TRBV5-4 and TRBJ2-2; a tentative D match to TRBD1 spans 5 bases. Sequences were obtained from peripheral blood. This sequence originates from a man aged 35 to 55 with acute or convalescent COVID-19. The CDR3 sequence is CASSYGQNTGELFF. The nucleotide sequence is TGTGCCAGCAGCTATGGACAGAACACCGGGGAGCTGTTTTTT.